This section outlines one T cell receptor (beta chain) sequence together with its context. Its specific antigen is unknown. Base quality data are lacking; no much larger clone is found one base away. This entry is derived from a study of T cell responses to AZD1222 COVID-19 vaccine (dated by TCRdb to the early 2020s). Concerning the study at large: TCR sequencing was performed for 230 to 250 trial participants, of whom about 200 were given two doses of AZD1222 and approximately 25 were given two doses of MenACWY control vaccine. Enrollment into the trials was organized by age into subgroups of 18-55, 56-69 and 70-plus years, and those subgroups contained approximately 150, 30 and 60 TCR-sequenced participants, respectively. The paper as a whole reports these results and caveats: The vaccine-associated CD4 TCRs covered the entire spike protein, and the dominant responses fell in regions 160-218 and 743-854. No day 14 peak-response samples were available, so repertoires were characterized only after the peak T cell response. Participants were mostly white British, with more females than males. The authors suggested clonal diversity may have been underestimated. Spike-specific TCR breadth and depth rose significantly after two AZD1222 doses compared with day 0 and with MenACWY recipients. Conclusions about previously exposed vaccinees are limited, since just five or six AZD1222 recipients were seropositive for SARS-CoV-2 at baseline. Reportedly, close to half of the unique spike-specific TCRs recognized epitopes lying outside the regions that are mutated in the B.1.351 and B.1.1.7 variants. In the small 56-69-year group, the increase in depth fell short of significance, most likely because of low power.

The meaning of the sample's time point label: about 28 days (+/-7) after the second vaccine dose. AZD1222 recipients whose second dose came at about 4 weeks and those whose second dose came at about 12 weeks were combined into one group, since spike-specific TCR depth and breadth did not differ between the two schedules. Samples from vaccinated people were obtained from the UK trials COV001 and COV002, which included a single-blind randomized controlled phase 2/3 trial of AZD1222 (ChAdOx1 nCoV-19) in healthy adults. Trial participant PBMC samples were collected at day 0 and day 28 after the second dose for TCRbeta chain sequencing. The CDR3 regions of human TCRbeta chains were analyzed by immunosequencing. Under the source paper's analysis protocol: Repertoire TCRs were matched against a reference library of SARS-CoV-2-specific TCRs generated with the MIRA antigen-specificity platform. Breadth was defined as the fraction of unique TCRs that were SARS-CoV-2-associated. Depth was defined as the fraction of total T cells that were SARS-CoV-2-associated. Using the MIRA data, every spike-specific TCR was mapped to the spike region that the TCR reacted to and assigned to either a CD4 or a CD8 class. Log10-transformed breadth and depth values were compared by one-way ANOVA with Sidak's multiple comparisons tests. TCRdb re-hosts the immuneACCESS table, in-frame sequences only. Its copies lack some clones; in the studies checked, an unresolved V gene accounts for under half of them, and the cause for the rest is not known. For V, J and clone size, that table is used; D and trimming come from the DNA. The sample profile shows about 69,000 clones; 75% to 90% of them were found once. The ten largest clones capture nearly 25% of the sample.

CDR1 SGHVS and CDR2 FQNEAQ were looked up in the germline V gene. V is pared back by 5 bases and J by 6 bases, with 12 bases lying between the germline termini. The CDR3 runs 13 residues from the cysteine to the phenylalanine. The read is trimmed to its CDR3 DNA, 39 bases read in frame from base 1. This receptor was identified in an adult who received the AZD1222 COVID-19 vaccine. The sequence joins TRBV7-8 to TRBJ2-3, with no D gene named confidently. The sequenced sample was peripheral blood, obtained 28 days after the second AZD1222 dose. CDR3 loop: CASSPNFRDTQYF. Read as DNA, the sequence is TGTGCCAGCAGCCCTAATTTCAGGGATACGCAGTATTTT.